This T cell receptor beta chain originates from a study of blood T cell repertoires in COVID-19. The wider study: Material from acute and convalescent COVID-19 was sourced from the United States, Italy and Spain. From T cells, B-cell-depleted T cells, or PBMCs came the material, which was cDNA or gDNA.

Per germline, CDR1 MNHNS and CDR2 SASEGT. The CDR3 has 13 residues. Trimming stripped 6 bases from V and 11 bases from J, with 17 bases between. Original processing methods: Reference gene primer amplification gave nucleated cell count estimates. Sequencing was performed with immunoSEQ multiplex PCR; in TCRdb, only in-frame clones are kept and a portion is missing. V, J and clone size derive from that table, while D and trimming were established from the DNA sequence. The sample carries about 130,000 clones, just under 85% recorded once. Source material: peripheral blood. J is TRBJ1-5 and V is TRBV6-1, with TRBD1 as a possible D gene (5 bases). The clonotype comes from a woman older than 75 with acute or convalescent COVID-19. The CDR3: CASSSPGFESQHF. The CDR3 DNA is TGTGCCAGCAGCTCCCCAGGGTTTGAGTCCCAGCATTTT.